The 7 T cell receptor beta chains given below trace back to one sample, sequenced in a study of blood T cell repertoires in COVID-19. Method: immunoSEQ multiplex PCR; TCRdb's copy keeps in-frame clones and lacks some. The sample lists about 400,000 clones; 70% to 90% were seen once. Sequencing input: PBMCs or T cells enriched from blood (not recorded which). The origin of the receptors is a woman aged 40-49 years with acute COVID-19.

The rearrangement joins TRBV30 to TRBJ2-2; D may be TRBD1 (7 bases). Germline V gene data show CDR1 as GTSNPN and CDR2 as SVGIG (reference sequence). The ends were cut back, 3 bases at V and 4 bases at J, with 12 bases in the middle. This CDR3 has 14 residues. In DNA, the CDR3 is TGTGCCTGGAGACGACAGGGAGGCACCGGGGAGCTGTTTTTT. Amino acid sequence: CAWRRQGGTGELFF. The variable domain in full, completed from reference TRBV30 and TRBJ2-2, reads SQTIHQWPATLVQPVGSPLSLECTVEGTSNPNLYWYRQAAGRGLQLLFYSVGIGQISSEVPQNLSASRPQDRQFILSSKKLLLSDSGFYLCAWRRQGGTGELFFGEGSRLTVL.

This chain uses TRBV6-5 with TRBJ1-1; 11 bases match TRBD1. The germline V gene encodes CDR1 MNHEY and CDR2 SVGAGI. CDR3 length equals 15 residues. With 2 bases clipped from V and 5 bases from J, the junction kept 4 bases outside the gene matches. The CDR3: CASSYRTGGRTEAFF. The DNA of the CDR3 is TGTGCCAGCAGTTACCGGACAGGGGGCAGAACTGAAGCTTTCTTT.

The chain couples TRBV21-1 to TRBJ2-7; the tabulated D call, TRBD1, remains unverified against the DNA. TRBV21-1 constitutes a pseudogene. The CDR3 consists of 21 residues. CDR3: CASSNEFKGTGGIRGSYEQYF. The CDR3 DNA sequence: TGTGCCAGCAGCAACGAATTTAAAGGGACAGGGGGGATAAGGGGGTCCTACGAGCAGTACTTC.

The V and J genes are TRBV29-1 and TRBJ1-1; D remains unclear. V was trimmed by 1 base and J by 9 bases, leaving 12 bases between them. The V gene's germline CDR1 is SQVTM and CDR2 ANQGSEA. CDR3 length: 12 residues. The CDR3 DNA sequence: TGCAGCGTTGAAGTTACGCAGGATAAAGCTTTCTTT. Protein product: CSVEVTQDKAFF.

The chain carries TRBV2 and TRBJ2-5; D might be TRBD1 (5 bases). There are 14 residues in the CDR3. The germline gives CDR1 SNHLY, CDR2 FYNNEI. V lost 6 bases to trimming and J lost 2 bases, with 13 bases between them. CDR3 region: CASRHRLSQETQYF. CDR3 coding DNA: TGTGCCAGCAGACACAGGTTAAGTCAAGAGACCCAGTACTTC.

The chain links TRBV18 to TRBJ2-2; no clear D gene. Deletions cut 3 bases from V and 2 bases from J, with 4 bases between. This CDR3 has 13 residues. Per germline, CDR1 KGHSH and CDR2 LQKENI. CDR3 residues: CASSPKNTGELFF. CDR3 nucleotide sequence: TGTGCCAGCTCACCCAAAAACACCGGGGAGCTGTTTTTT.

This clone was seen a single time. The V and J genes are TRBV7-9 and TRBJ2-7; D is unresolved. The CDR3 is made up of 11 amino acids. CDR1 is SEHNR and CDR2 is FQNEAQ in the germline V gene (reference sequence). V was shortened by 5 bases and J by 1 base, with 3 bases between the two germline ends. The DNA for the CDR3 is TGTGCCAGCAGCCCATCCTACGAGCAGTACTTC. This codes for CASSPSYEQYF.